Listed below are T cell receptor beta chains from one sample, sequenced in a study of blood T cell repertoires in COVID-19. Assay used: immunoSEQ multiplex PCR; TCRdb lists only in-frame clones, some missing. The repertoire includes fewer than 150,000 clones, about two thirds of them detected once, and approximately 0.79% sits in the top ten. The material sequenced was peripheral blood. These receptor sequences come from a human donor with acute or convalescent COVID-19. The donor label of this sample is uncertain. Both conserved end residues are part of each CDR3. The order of the fields is clone size, D gene, J gene, V gene, CDR3 DNA, CDR3 protein. The D gene is left open where the match is weak. Clone size is shown for a subset of rows, as once, few, many or a class of expanded clone.

.	TRBD1	TRBJ2-5	TRBV24-1	TGTGCCACCAGTGATTCGGACAGGGTAGAGACCCAGTACTTC	CATSDSDRVETQYF
.	.	TRBJ1-1	TRBV9	TGTGCCAGCAGCCCTGACATAAGTAACACTGAAGCTTTCTTT	CASSPDISNTEAFF
.	TRBD1	TRBJ1-4	TRBV11-2	TGTGCCAGCAGCCCGACAGGGTCAAAAGAAAAACTGTTTTTT	CASSPTGSKEKLFF
.	.	TRBJ1-6	TRBV21-1	TGTGCCAGCAGCAAAGACCCTGACTCTGCCGAGAATTCACCCCTCCACTTT	CASSKDPDSAENSPLHF
.	TRBD1	TRBJ1-1	TRBV3-1/TRBV3-2	TGTGCCAGCAGCCGCCAGTCCGACAGGGCCGAAGCTTTCTTT	CASSRQSDRAEAFF
.	.	TRBJ2-1	TRBV5-1	TGCGCCAGCACACCGCCCGGGGTGAGTGGACATGAGCAGTTCTTC	CASTPPGVSGHEQFF
.	TRBD2	TRBJ2-7	TRBV10-3	TGTGCCATCAGTGAGTTGACTAGCGGTGTCTACTTC	CAISELTSGVYF
few	.	TRBJ1-6	TRBV6-1	TGTGCCAGCAGTGAAGAGGGGTCAGGGCGTTCACCCCTCCACTTT	CASSEEGSGRSPLHF
.	.	TRBJ2-3	TRBV6-5	TGTGCCAGCAGTTACACGACTAGCACAGATACGCAGTATTTT	CASSYTTSTDTQYF
.	.	TRBJ1-2	TRBV5-6	TGTGCCAGCAGCTTGGTAGACAGGACTAACTATGGCTACACCTTC	CASSLVDRTNYGYTF
few	.	TRBJ1-1	TRBV14	TGTGCCAGCAGCCAACGTCGGGGGGCTGAAGCTTTCTTT	CASSQRRGAEAFF
.	TRBD1	TRBJ1-4	TRBV5-1	TGCGCCAGCACTGGGACAGGGCTTAATGAAAAACTGTTTTTT	CASTGTGLNEKLFF
.	TRBD1	TRBJ1-2	TRBV5-5	TGTGCCAGCAGCTTACGTCGGGACAGTGCCTCCTTC	CASSLRRDSASF
.	TRBD1	TRBJ2-1	TRBV24-1	TGTGCCACCAGTGACCTAAAAACAGGGGACAATGAGCAGTTCTTC	CATSDLKTGDNEQFF
.	TRBD2	TRBJ2-3	TRBV7-2	TGTGCCAGCAGCCGCCTCCCATTAGCGGGGGGGCCTACAGATACGCAGTATTTT	CASSRLPLAGGPTDTQYF
.	TRBD1	TRBJ2-1	TRBV4-2	TGTGCCAGCAGCCAAGGCGCGATCCGGGACAGGGCTTATGAGCAGTTCTTC	CASSQGAIRDRAYEQFF
.	TRBD2	TRBJ2-7	TRBV27	TGTGCCAGCAGTCCGCGGACTAGCGGGGTTTTCGAGCAGTACTTC	CASSPRTSGVFEQYF
.	TRBD1	TRBJ2-3	TRBV7-9	TGTGCCAGTACCGGACAGGGGAGCACAGATACGCAGTATTTT	CASTGQGSTDTQYF
few	TRBD2	TRBJ2-3	TRBV3-1/TRBV3-2	TGTGCCAGCAGCCGAACTAGCGGGGGGTCTAGTAGCACAGATACGCAGTATTTT	CASSRTSGGSSSTDTQYF
.	.	TRBJ2-2	TRBV21-1	TGTGCCAGCAGCATCCGGGACAGGGAAAACACCGGGGAGCTGTTTTTT	CASSIRDRENTGELFF
few	TRBD1	TRBJ1-6	TRBV5-1	TGCGCCAGCAGCGTTACAGGGGATAATTCACCCCTCCACTTT	CASSVTGDNSPLHF
.	TRBD1	TRBJ1-2	TRBV6-6	TGTGCCAGCAGTTCTCCTGGACAGGGAATTAACTATGGCTACACCTTC	CASSSPGQGINYGYTF
.	TRBD1	TRBJ1-4	TRBV7-9	TGTGCCAGCAGCCCCCGTGAGGGGGCGCGAGAAAAACTGTTTTTT	CASSPREGAREKLFF
.	TRBD1	TRBJ2-2	TRBV28	TGTGCCAGCATTCCGACAGGGAGAAGGACCGGGGAGCTGTTTTTT	CASIPTGRRTGELFF
.	.	TRBJ1-1	TRBV12-5	TGTGCTAGTGGTTTGCTTCCGACAGTGGCCAATGAAGCTTTCTTT	CASGLLPTVANEAFF
.	.	TRBJ1-5	TRBV6-6	TGTGCCAGCACGCGGGGGGTCAATCAGCCCCAGCATTTT	CASTRGVNQPQHF
.	TRBD2	TRBJ2-3	TRBV24-1	TGTGCCACCAGTGATCCCCGGACTAGCGGGGGGGCACGTACGCAGTATTTT	CATSDPRTSGGARTQYF
few	.	TRBJ1-1	TRBV5-1	TGCGCCAGCACCAGATTTTTGAACACTGAAGCTTTCTTT	CASTRFLNTEAFF
few	.	TRBJ1-6	TRBV12-3/TRBV12-4	TGTGCCAGCGGGGGCCAGGAGAGTTCACCCCTCCACTTT	CASGGQESSPLHF
many	.	TRBJ2-6	TRBV18	TGTGCCAGCTCACCACCGACAGGCTCTGGGGCCAACGTCCTGACTTTC	CASSPPTGSGANVLTF
.	.	TRBJ2-5	TRBV4-1	TGCGCCAGCAGCCAAGGGCCCTCGGGGTTTCAAGAGACCCAGTACTTC	CASSQGPSGFQETQYF
.	TRBD1	TRBJ2-1	TRBV18	TGTGCCAGCTCGCAAACAGGGGATGAGCAGTTCTTC	CASSQTGDEQFF
.	.	TRBJ1-2	TRBV6-6	TGTGCCAGCAATTCGGAGCAGGGAAAAAACTATGGCTACACCTTC	CASNSEQGKNYGYTF
.	TRBD1	TRBJ1-1	TRBV5-1	TGCGCCAGCCGGACGACAGGGGGCAACACTGAAGCTTTCTTT	CASRTTGGNTEAFF
.	.	TRBJ2-3	TRBV6-5	TGTGCCCACCGGCAGGGCACAGATACGCAGTATTTT	CAHRQGTDTQYF
.	TRBD1	TRBJ1-5	TRBV18	TGTGCCAGCTCACCTGACAGGGGCCCAAATCAGCCCCAGCATTTT	CASSPDRGPNQPQHF
.	.	TRBJ2-3	TRBV6-5	TGTGCCAGCAGTTTTCGGGGGGCTGGAGATACGCAGTATTTT	CASSFRGAGDTQYF
.	TRBD1	TRBJ1-2	TRBV5-4	TGTGCCAGCAGCTTGGATCCAGGGGGAAACTATGGCTACACCTTC	CASSLDPGGNYGYTF
once	.	TRBJ1-6	TRBV3-1/TRBV3-2	TGTGCCAGCAGCCAATCAGGGAATTCACCCCTCCACTTT	CASSQSGNSPLHF
.	.	TRBJ1-6	TRBV2	TGTGCCAGCAGTCCCCGACAGGTTAATTCACCCCTCCACTTT	CASSPRQVNSPLHF
.	TRBD1	TRBJ1-5	TRBV4-2	TGTGCCAGCAGCCAAGACCCACAGGGGGCCAGGAGCAATCAGCCCCAGCATTTT	CASSQDPQGARSNQPQHF
once	.	TRBJ1-3	TRBV18	TGTGCCAGCTCACCTTCCGGGATAAAAGGACACACCATATATTTT	CASSPSGIKGHTIYF
.	.	TRBJ2-5	TRBV3-1/TRBV3-2	TGTGCCAGCAGCCAACTGACAGGTCAAGAGACCCAGTACTTC	CASSQLTGQETQYF
.	.	TRBJ2-5	TRBV11-2	TGTGCCAGCAGCTTAGAAACAGGGCAGCAAGAGACCCAGTACTTC	CASSLETGQQETQYF
.	.	TRBJ2-1	TRBV12-3/TRBV12-4	TGTGCCAGCAGTTTTTATCCCTACAATGAGCAGTTCTTC	CASSFYPYNEQFF
.	.	TRBJ1-2	TRBV4-1	TGCGCCAGCAGCCAGACCCCCCGCGTCGGCGGCGGCTATGGCTACACCTTC	CASSQTPRVGGGYGYTF